The 28 T cell receptor beta chains given below trace back to one sample, sequenced in a study of blood T cell repertoires in COVID-19. Using immunoSEQ multiplex PCR, the repertoire was profiled, and TCRdb retains in-frame clones only, with some absent. The repertoire consists of roughly 99,000 clones, with over 70% occurring once and the leading ten covering around 10%. The sequencing sample was made of peripheral blood. All receptors come from a woman older than 75 with acute or convalescent COVID-19.

This clone was found once. This chain connects TRBV30 to TRBJ2-5, with TRBD2 as a possible D gene (7 bases). Between the trimmed V and J ends, which lost 4 bases and 0 bases, there was a span of 18 bases. The CDR3 runs to 16 residues. In germline, CDR1 is GTSNPN, CDR2 SVGIG (reference sequence). The CDR3 DNA reads as TGTGCCTGGACCCCCATGGGGGGGCGGTACCAAGAGACCCAGTACTTC. Its translation: CAWTPMGGRYQETQYF. Looking up the rest from reference TRBV30 and TRBJ2-5 gives the full variable domain: SQTIHQWPATLVQPVGSPLSLECTVEGTSNPNLYWYRQAAGRGLQLLFYSVGIGQISSEVPQNLSASRPQDRQFILSSKKLLLSDSGFYLCAWTPMGGRYQETQYFGPGTRLLVL.

In regard to this clone: One end of the junction varies from germline; a read error may be responsible. The chain couples TRBV29-1 to TRBJ1-4; no clear D gene. The CDR3 runs to 12 residues. The V gene's germline CDR1 is SQVTM and CDR2 ANQGSEA. The CDR3 loop is CSAQLGVGRVIF. CDR3 in DNA: TGCAGCGCCCAACTCGGGGTCGGGCGAGTAATTTTT. The whole variable domain, filled in from reference TRBV29-1 and TRBJ1-4, reads SAVISQKPSRDICQRGTSLTIQCQVDSQVTMMFWYRQQPGQSLTLIATANQGSEATYESGFVIDKFPISRPNLTFSTLTVSNMSPEDSSIYLCSAQLGVGRVIFGSGTQLSVL.

The chain is built from TRBV7-6 and TRBJ2-7; 7 positions match TRBD1. The CDR3 runs to 15 residues. The germline gives CDR1 SGHVS, CDR2 FNYEAQ. Unmatched junction bases numbered 9, after V lost 6 bases and J lost 1 base. In DNA form, the CDR3 reads TGTGCCAGCAGTTGGGACAGACCAAATTCCTACGAGCAGTACGTC. Protein product: CASSWDRPNSYEQYV.

The J gene is TRBJ1-2, the V gene TRBV3-1 (or the pseudogene TRBV3-2), with a tentative D call TRBD1 (6 bases). The CDR3 has 12 residues. V lost 1 base, J lost 8 bases, and 8 bases lay in between. The germline CDR1 and CDR2 sequences are LGHDT and YNNKEL (reference sequence). In DNA, the CDR3 is TGTGCCAGCAGCCAAGCAGGGGTCGGCTACACCTTC. It is translated as CASSQAGVGYTF.

The chain joins TRBV7-6 to TRBJ1-2; 12 positions agree with TRBD1. Germline CDR1 and CDR2: SGHVS and FNYEAQ. The CDR3 totals 19 residues. The V and J ends lost 4 bases and 5 bases, in that order; junction bases with no gene match: 17. This CDR3 is CASSSLNRDRGLGTYGYTF. CDR3 bases: TGTGCCAGCAGCTCCCTAAACCGGGACAGGGGGCTGGGCACATATGGCTACACCTTC.

In nucleotides, the CDR3 is TGCGCCAGCAGCTTGAGAGAAAATAATTCACCCCTCCACTTT. Protein product: CASSLRENNSPLHF. V usage is TRBV5-1 and J usage is TRBJ1-6, with D unresolved. The V end lost 1 base, the J end lost 5 bases, and 7 bases lay between the germline ends. The CDR3 spans 14 residues. The germline CDR1 and CDR2 sequences are SGHRS and YFSETQ.

This clone appeared once. The rearrangement joins TRBV7-5 to TRBJ2-5; the D segment call TRBD2 is taken from the table without a DNA check. TRBV7-5 is a known pseudogene. The CDR3 is made up of 14 amino acids. This CDR3 is CVRSLVSIHETQYF. CDR3 coding DNA: TGTGTCAGAAGCTTAGTTTCTATCCACGAGACCCAGTACTTC.

There are many counts of this clone. The V call is TRBV9, the J call TRBJ2-5, with TRBD2 identical over 7 bases. Trimming took 5 bases from V and 4 from J; bases not matched to a gene: 11. Germline-derived CDR1 and CDR2 are SGDLS and YYNGEE. This CDR3 is 15 amino acids long. This chain's CDR3 is CASSLAVNQRETQYF. In DNA form, the CDR3 reads TGTGCCAGCAGTCTAGCGGTGAACCAGCGAGAGACCCAGTACTTC.

The chain has TRBV5-1 and TRBJ2-1; 8 nucleotides agree with TRBD2. CDR3 size: 14 residues. After removal of 8 bases from V and 9 bases from J, the junction contained 13 bases not matched to a gene. The germline gives CDR1 SGHRS, CDR2 YFSETQ. The CDR3 sequence: CASAKGLALPEQFF. CDR3 nucleotide sequence: TGCGCCAGTGCGAAAGGACTAGCTCTCCCTGAGCAGTTCTTC.

This chain uses TRBV5-1 with TRBJ2-1; TRBD2 agrees at 10 bases. The CDR3 loop spans 16 amino acids. Germline V CDR1 and CDR2: SGHRS, YFSETQ. Germline trimming cut 0 bases from V and 4 bases from J; bases unmatched to any gene: 4. In DNA form, the CDR3 reads TGCGCCAGCAGCTTGGCCTCACTAGCGGGATACAATGAGCAGTTCTTC. Its translation: CASSLASLAGYNEQFF. The whole variable domain, filled in from reference TRBV5-1 and TRBJ2-1, reads KAGVTQTPRYLIKTRGQQVTLSCSPISGHRSVSWYQQTPGQGLQFLFEYFSETQRNKGNFPGRFSGRQFSNSRSEMNVSTLELGDSALYLCASSLASLAGYNEQFFGPGTRLTVL.

This clone was seen a handful of times. V and J are TRBV24-1 and TRBJ2-3; 10 bases are a match to TRBD1. Trimming at V came to 4 bases and at J to 4 bases, leaving 7 bases not matched to a gene. The CDR3 has 16 residues. Germline V gene lookup returns CDR1 KGHDR and CDR2 SFDVKD. CDR3 in DNA: TGTGCCACCAGTGACACCGGGACAGGGGACGCAGATACGCAGTATTTT. This translates into CATSDTGTGDADTQYF.

This chain uses TRBV10-3 with TRBJ1-4; D remains ambiguous. The CDR3 runs 14 residues. CDR1 is ENHRY, CDR2 SYGVKD, per germline. Deletions cut 3 bases from V and 8 bases from J, with 13 bases between. The CDR3, as DNA: TGTGCCATCAGTGATACTCATGGCGGCGAAAAACTGTTTTTT. Translated, it gives CAISDTHGGEKLFF.

V usage is TRBV2 and J usage is TRBJ1-5; possible D gene TRBD1, 5 bases. The CDR3 spans 13 residues. V lost 3 bases and J 4 bases, leaving 7 bases between the germline ends. The germline V gene has CDR1 SNHLY and CDR2 FYNNEI. CDR3 DNA sequence: TGTGCCAGCAGTGATAGGGGAAATCAGCCCCAGCATTTT. This translates into CASSDRGNQPQHF.

As for this clone: The junction differs from germline at one of its ends, possibly a read error. The chain recombines TRBV5-1 with TRBJ2-5; possibly TRBD2 for D (7 bases). CDR1 is SGHRS and CDR2 is YFSETQ in the germline V gene. The CDR3 runs 17 residues. This chain's CDR3 is CARSLALGGGGGETQYF. The CDR3, as DNA: TGCGCCCGCAGCTTGGCGCTGGGCGGGGGCGGAGGGGAGACCCAGTACTTC.

CDR3 loop: CASSLAGDTEAFF. DNA for the CDR3: TGTGCCAGCAGCTTAGCAGGGGATACTGAAGCTTTCTTT. The chain has TRBV7-3 and TRBJ1-1, with D possibly matching TRBD1 (6 bases). Trimming pared 2 bases from V and 5 bases from J, leaving 9 bases between. The CDR3 contains 13 residues. From germline, CDR1 is SGHTA and CDR2 FQGTGA.

The chain uses TRBV27 and TRBJ1-6; D is uncertain. The CDR3 has 16 residues. V gave up 5 bases and J gave up 9 bases, with 20 bases separating them. Germline CDR1 reads MNHEY; CDR2 reads SMNVEV (reference sequence). The CDR3: CASSPNGQRPSSPLHF. The CDR3 DNA reads as TGTGCCAGCAGTCCCAATGGGCAGCGGCCCAGTTCACCCCTCCACTTT.

Here the CDR3 DNA reads TGTGCCAGCAGCGAGAGACAGGACATGAACACTGAAGCTTTCTTT. This codes for CASSERQDMNTEAFF. The rearrangement links TRBV7-9 to TRBJ1-1; a weak D match, TRBD1 (6 bases). CDR1 is SEHNR and CDR2 is FQNEAQ in the germline V gene (reference sequence). V dropped 5 bases and J dropped 0 bases, with 13 bases sitting between them. The CDR3 runs to 15 residues.

The J gene is TRBJ2-7, the V gene TRBV6-1; D gene ambiguous. The germline CDR1 and CDR2 sequences are MNHNS and SASEGT. Deletions cut 3 bases from V and 2 bases from J, with 11 bases between. There are 14 residues in the CDR3. CDR3 coding DNA: TGTGCCAGCAGTGACCCCAGGAACCCCTACGAGCAGTACTTC. Residues: CASSDPRNPYEQYF.

This chain connects TRBV2 to TRBJ1-5; D is perhaps TRBD1 (5 bases). The CDR3 spans 15 residues. V was trimmed by 6 bases and J by 1 base, leaving 13 bases between them. Germline CDR1 and CDR2: SNHLY and FYNNEI. DNA for the CDR3: TGTGCCAGCAGAACGGGGAGGGGAAGCAATCAGCCCCAGCATTTT. This gives the protein CASRTGRGSNQPQHF.

The chain joins TRBV28 to TRBJ1-5, with D possibly matching TRBD1 (6 bases). This CDR3 comprises 15 residues. Germline-derived CDR1 and CDR2 are MDHEN and SYDVKM. V was pared by 3 bases and J by 1 base, with 10 bases between. For the CDR3, the DNA is TGTGCCAGCAGTTTTGTTACAGGGAGCAATCAGCCCCAGCATTTT. Its protein product is CASSFVTGSNQPQHF.

The CDR3 region is CSVKVQGVFGYTF. The CDR3 DNA follows: TGCAGCGTCAAGGTGCAGGGCGTTTTTGGCTACACCTTC. This chain joins TRBV29-1 and TRBJ1-2; perhaps TRBD1 as D (5 bases). The CDR3 has 13 amino acids. In germline, CDR1 is SQVTM, CDR2 ANQGSEA. V lost 6 bases and J lost 7, with 18 bases in between. The whole variable domain, remainder taken from reference TRBV29-1 and TRBJ1-2, is SAVISQKPSRDICQRGTSLTIQCQVDSQVTMMFWYRQQPGQSLTLIATANQGSEATYESGFVIDKFPISRPNLTFSTLTVSNMSPEDSSIYLCSVKVQGVFGYTFGSGTRLTVV.

J is TRBJ2-5 and V is TRBV29-1, with 8 nucleotides matching TRBD2. This CDR3 contains 13 residues. Losses at the gene ends were 7 bases for V and 6 bases for J; bases not matched to a gene: 10. The germline V gene encodes CDR1 SQVTM and CDR2 ANQGSEA. DNA for the CDR3: TGCAGCGCCCCCGGGGGGGATAAAAAGACCCAGTACTTC. This translates into CSAPGGDKKTQYF.

The chain couples TRBV19 to TRBJ2-2; the D gene is possibly TRBD2 (5 bases). Deletions cut 7 bases from V and 1 base from J, with 13 bases between. The germline V gene encodes CDR1 LNHDA and CDR2 SQIVND (reference sequence). This CDR3 has 15 amino acids. CDR3 loop: CASIPPGKNTGELFF. In DNA form, the CDR3 reads TGTGCCAGTATACCCCCGGGGAAGAACACCGGGGAGCTGTTTTTT.

This clone was seen more than once but under ten times. This sequence joins TRBV20-1 and TRBJ2-7; D might be TRBD1 (5 bases). The CDR3 length is 11 residues. The germline CDR1 and CDR2 sequences are DFQATT and SNEGSKA (reference sequence). Trimming shortened V by 3 bases and J by 4 bases, and 7 bases separated the two germline ends. The CDR3 loop is CSASPGYEQYF. In DNA, the CDR3 is TGCAGTGCTAGCCCAGGGTACGAGCAGTACTTC.

This sequence joins TRBV7-2 and TRBJ2-7; possible D gene TRBD2, 7 bases. V dropped 5 bases and J dropped 1 base, with 12 bases sitting between them. Germline V gene lookup returns CDR1 SGHTA and CDR2 FQGNSA. This CDR3 contains 14 residues. The CDR3 DNA reads as TGTGCCAGCAGCCCGAGGGGGGGATCCTACGAGCAGTACTTC. Amino acid sequence: CASSPRGGSYEQYF. The full variable domain, completed using reference TRBV7-2 and TRBJ2-7, is GAGVSQSPSNKVTEKGKDVELRCDPISGHTALYWYRQSLGQGLEFLIYFQGNSAPDKSGLPSDRFSAERTGGSVSTLTIQRTQQEDSAVYLCASSPRGGSYEQYFGPGTRLTVT.

Only a few counts were recorded for this clone. J is TRBJ1-5 and V is TRBV19; D possibly corresponds to TRBD1 (6 bases). The CDR3 extends over 16 amino acids. Germline CDR1 and CDR2: LNHDA and SQIVND (reference sequence). Between the trimmed V and J ends, which lost 6 bases and 0 bases, there was a span of 15 bases. CDR3 bases: TGTGCCAGTAGGACGAACACAGGGTATAGCAATCAGCCCCAGCATTTT. Translated: CASRTNTGYSNQPQHF. Drawing the rest from reference TRBV19 and TRBJ1-5, the complete variable domain is DGGITQSPKYLFRKEGQNVTLSCEQNLNHDAMYWYRQDPGQGLRLIYYSQIVNDFQKGDIAEGYSVSREKKESFPLTVTSAQKNPTAFYLCASRTNTGYSNQPQHFGDGTRLSIL.

The chain recombines TRBV5-1 with TRBJ2-7; TRBD2 is a possible D gene (5 bases). Per germline, CDR1 SGHRS and CDR2 YFSETQ. This CDR3 has 12 residues. Trimming cost V 6 bases and J 4 bases, with 11 bases left between them. The CDR3 reads CASKASRYEQYF. DNA for the CDR3: TGCGCCAGCAAGGCTAGCCGGTACGAGCAGTACTTC.

This clone was seen just once. The V and J genes are TRBV25-1 and TRBJ2-7; 7 positions match TRBD1. The CDR3 runs to 11 residues. Losses at the gene ends were 8 bases for V and 4 bases for J; bases not matched to a gene: 2. Germline CDR1 reads MGHDK; CDR2 reads SYGVNS. The CDR3 nucleotides read TGTGCCAGCGGCAGGGGGTACGAGCAGTACTTC. Translated, it gives CASGRGYEQYF.